Shown below are 14 T cell receptor beta chains from a single sample sequenced in a study of T cells in Graves' hyperthyroidism and ophthalmopathy (dated by TCRdb to 2018 to 2020). The library was made by multiplex PCR. For sequencing, an Illumina HiSeq 2000 was employed. The TCR beta CDR3 regions were amplified from the RNA transcripts. The first round of RT-PCR for the TCR CDR3 was performed with the HTBI primer set and the Qiagen OneStep RT-PCR kit. TCRdb itself trimmed the public reads at Q25 with fastp, ran MiXCR and retained productive beta chains. Each record represents a unique CDR3 protein, reported with the most common genes and DNA among its rows. The sample yields around 600,000 distinct CDR3 sequences; 45% were counted once. The ten top clones hold about 7.7% of the sample. The material sequenced was peripheral blood or thyroid tissue (not recorded which). The receptors here all came from an adult man with Graves' disease, either hyperthyroidism or ophthalmopathy (not recorded which).

The V and J genes are TRBV7-6 and TRBJ2-2; D unresolved. CDR1 is SGHVS, CDR2 FNYEAQ, per germline. The CDR3 sequence is 14 residues long. Trimming shortened V by 5 bases and J by 1 base, and 8 bases separated the two germline ends. CDR3 sequence: CASSNDGNTGELFF. The CDR3, as DNA: TGTGCCAGCAGCAATGACGGGAACACCGGGGAGCTGTTTTTT.

Of note for this clonotype: A much bigger clone sits one base away, suggesting this may be a read error. The V and J genes are TRBV7-9 and TRBJ1-6; 8 positions match TRBD1. Germline CDR1 reads SEHNR; CDR2 reads FQNEAQ (reference sequence). After removal of 3 bases from V and 7 bases from J, the junction contained 5 bases not matched to a gene. The CDR3 runs to 15 residues. CDR3 sequence: CASSFTTGENSPLHF. The DNA of the CDR3 is TGTGCCAGCAGCTTCACGACAGGGGAAAATTCACCCCTCCACTTT.

This chain uses TRBV7-2 with TRBJ1-5; a weak D match, TRBD1 (6 bases). The V gene lost 1 base and the J gene lost 6 bases, with 16 bases spanning the gap. CDR1 and CDR2 from the germline V gene are SGHTA and FQGNSA. The CDR3 sequence is 16 residues long. For the CDR3, the DNA is TGTGCCAGCAGCTTAGGGGGCCGGGGGGCGGGTCAGCCCCAGCATTTT. Translation gives CASSLGGRGAGQPQHF.

The rearrangement uses TRBV10-2 and TRBJ2-5, with D perhaps being TRBD1 or TRBD2 (5 bases each). The CDR3 length is 14 residues. Germline CDR1 reads WSHSY; CDR2 reads SAAADI. V was trimmed by 7 bases and J by 0 bases, leaving 12 bases between them. The CDR3: CASIPPGHQETQYF. CDR3 bases: TGCGCCAGCATCCCTCCGGGACACCAAGAGACCCAGTACTTC.

J is TRBJ1-5 and V is TRBV19; TRBD1 matches at 9 bases. This CDR3 comprises 15 residues. Germline values: CDR1 LNHDA, CDR2 SQIVND (reference sequence). V gave up 6 bases and J gave up 6 bases; unmatched junction bases: 9. CDR3 sequence: CASRSATGGFQPQHF. The DNA of the CDR3 is TGTGCCAGTAGATCGGCGACAGGGGGGTTTCAGCCCCAGCATTTT.

This clonotype turned up a few times. V gene TRBV2 combines with J gene TRBJ1-4; a weak D match, TRBD1 (5 bases). The CDR3 contains 14 residues. CDR1 is SNHLY and CDR2 is FYNNEI in the germline V gene. The V end lost 9 bases, the J end lost 5 bases, and 16 bases lay between the germline ends. The chain's CDR3 is CASIQGRINEKLFF. CDR3 DNA sequence: TGTGCCAGTATCCAGGGACGGATAAATGAAAAACTGTTTTTT.

At least ten counts were recorded for this clonotype. The rearrangement links TRBV7-8 to TRBJ1-2; 7 bases align to TRBD1. Losses at the gene ends were 5 bases for V and 2 bases for J; bases not matched to a gene: 8. CDR1 is SGHVS and CDR2 is FQNEAQ in the germline V gene. The CDR3 is made up of 15 amino acids. The CDR3 sequence is CASSHPTGKNYGYTF. In nucleotides, the CDR3 is TGTGCCAGCAGCCACCCGACAGGGAAGAACTATGGCTACACCTTC.

This clonotype was detected only a few times. The chain uses TRBV24-1 and TRBJ1-4; the match to TRBD1 covers 7 bases. Trimming cost V 3 bases and J 0 bases; bases outside gene matches: 3. Germline V gene lookup returns CDR1 KGHDR and CDR2 SFDVKD. The CDR3 covers 16 residues. Here the CDR3 DNA reads TGTGCCACCAGTGATGGGGACAGCACAACTAATGAAAAACTGTTTTTT. This codes for CATSDGDSTTNEKLFF.

This clonotype showed up just a few times. The CDR3 protein is CSARLGGRDTEAFF. In DNA form, the CDR3 reads TGCAGTGCTAGGCTTGGGGGCCGGGACACTGAAGCTTTCTTT. The chain employs TRBV20-1 and TRBJ1-1; possibly TRBD1 for D (6 bases). The germline gives CDR1 DFQATT, CDR2 SNEGSKA (reference sequence). There are 14 residues in the CDR3. Trimming removed 3 bases at V and 3 bases at J, with 14 bases between.

This clonotype showed up many times. The V and J genes are TRBV5-1 and TRBJ2-2; TRBD2 agrees at 11 bases. Germline-derived CDR1 and CDR2 are SGHRS and YFSETQ. Losses at the gene ends were 0 bases for V and 4 bases for J; bases not matched to a gene: 2. The CDR3 spans 16 residues. The CDR3 DNA follows: TGCGCCAGCAGCTTGGCGGGGACTAGCGGCACCGGGGAGCTGTTTTTT. It is translated as CASSLAGTSGTGELFF.

CDR3 protein: CASRTYAVGPYEQYF. The CDR3 DNA follows: TGTGCCAGCAGGACTTATGCGGTCGGCCCCTACGAGCAGTACTTC. The chain combines TRBV6-5 with TRBJ2-7; D is undetermined. Trimming took 6 bases from V and 2 from J, leaving 17 bases between them. Germline V lookup: CDR1 MNHEY, CDR2 SVGAGI. The CDR3 totals 15 residues.

This sequence joins TRBV29-1 and TRBJ1-1, with a tentative D call TRBD1 (5 bases). Germline V gene sequence: CDR1 SQVTM, CDR2 ANQGSEA. Trimming pared 5 bases from V and 5 bases from J, leaving 9 bases between. The CDR3 has 11 residues. CDR3 nucleotide sequence: TGCAGCGTTTCGTCAGGGACTGAAGCTTTCTTT. It yields the protein CSVSSGTEAFF.

The chain is built from TRBV7-2 and TRBJ2-7; tentative D call: TRBD2 (5 bases). V lost 8 bases and J 2 bases, leaving 13 bases between the germline ends. The germline CDR1 and CDR2 sequences are SGHTA and FQGNSA. This CDR3 comprises 13 residues. CDR3 protein: CTSGSYPTYEQYF. In nucleotides, the CDR3 is TGTACCAGCGGGAGCTATCCCACCTACGAGCAGTACTTC.

The V call is TRBV19, the J call TRBJ2-7; D is perhaps TRBD2 (5 bases). The germline gives CDR1 LNHDA, CDR2 SQIVND (reference sequence). The CDR3 runs 15 residues. Trimming cost V 0 bases and J 3 bases, with 12 bases left between them. This chain's CDR3 is CASSIEPRGYYEQYF. The CDR3 DNA follows: TGTGCCAGTAGTATAGAACCTCGCGGGTACTACGAGCAGTACTTC.